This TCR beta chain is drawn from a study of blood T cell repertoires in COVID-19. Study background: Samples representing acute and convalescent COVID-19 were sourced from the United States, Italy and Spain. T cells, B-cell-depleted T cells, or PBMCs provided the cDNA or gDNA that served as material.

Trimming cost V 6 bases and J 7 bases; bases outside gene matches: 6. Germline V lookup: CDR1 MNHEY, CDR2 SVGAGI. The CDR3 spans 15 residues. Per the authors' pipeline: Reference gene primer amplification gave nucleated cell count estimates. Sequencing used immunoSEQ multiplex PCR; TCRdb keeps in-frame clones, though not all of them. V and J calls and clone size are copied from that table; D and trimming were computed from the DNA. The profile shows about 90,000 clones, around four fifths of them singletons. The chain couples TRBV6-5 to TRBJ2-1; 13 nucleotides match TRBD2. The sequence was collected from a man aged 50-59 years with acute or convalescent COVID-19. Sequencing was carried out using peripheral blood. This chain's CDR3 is CASSATSGRGNEQFF. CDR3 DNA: TGTGCCAGCAGCGCCACTAGCGGGAGGGGAAATGAGCAGTTCTTC.